The present TCR beta chain was sequenced within a study of OX40 agonist ivuxolimab in advanced cancers. About the investigation overall: Ivuxolimab was a fully human IgG2 agonistic monoclonal antibody targeting the costimulatory receptor OX40 (CD134). Intravenous ivuxolimab was administered to patients every 2 weeks at six dose levels: 0.01, 0.1, 0.3, 1.5, 3 and 10 mg/kg. Of the roughly 54 dose-escalation patients, hepatocellular carcinoma was present in around 19, melanoma in approximately 15, renal cell carcinoma in 9 and head and neck cancer in 9. A male proportion of 75% to 85% and a mean age of approximately 55 years, ranging from about 23 to 90, were recorded for the dose-escalation cohort. Prior anti-PD-1, anti-PD-L1 or anti-CTLA-4 therapy was permitted, and less than 45% of dose-escalation patients had received checkpoint inhibitors. Partial responses occurred in three dose-escalation patients: two with cutaneous melanoma and one with hepatocellular carcinoma. Peripheral TCRbeta sequencing was intended to test whether TCR sequence diversity was altered and clonal T-cell expansion was caused by ivuxolimab. The monotherapy dose-escalation portion (N of about 52 patients) of the phase I ivuxolimab trial is reported in the paper.

Trimming removed 6 bases from V and 5 bases from J, leaving 17 bases between the germline ends. From a lookup of the germline V gene, CDR1 and CDR2 are WSHSY and SAAADI. The CDR3 goes from the cysteine to the phenylalanine over 15 residues. Here the CDR3 DNA is all that survives: 45 bases in frame from base 1. As for this clone: This clone's antigen is unknown. Base qualities are not at hand, and no much larger clone is one base apart.

Patients with autoimmune disease history or receiving systemic immunosuppression were excluded from the trial. Peripheral blood for TCR sequencing was drawn from every dose cohort at baseline, at cycle 4 day 1 and at cycle 7 day 1. Samples were obtained from an open-label, multicenter, first-in-human phase I dose-escalation trial of ivuxolimab. Adults with locally advanced or metastatic melanoma, renal cell, hepatocellular, or head and neck squamous cell carcinoma were enrolled in the trial. Before TCR sequencing, CD4+ T cells and CD8+ T cells were sorted from peripheral blood as separate populations. The paper's findings and limits, for the study overall: At doses of 0.1 to 3.0 mg/kg, clonal expansion of both CD4+ and CD8+ T cells in blood was seen between baseline and week 6. In the 0.1-3.0 mg/kg groups, partial responders were among the patients with the lowest normalized peripheral clonal expansion, particularly in CD8+ T cells. After ivuxolimab, expanded clones were on average more numerous among CD8+ T cells than among CD4+ T cells. The antigen specificity of the peripheral T cells that underwent clonal expansion was not determined. Low levels of normalized T-cell clonal expansion were also shown by some nonresponding patients.

To sequence the TCRbeta CDR3 region, genomic DNA was isolated from the sorted cells. The immunoSEQ Assay was used for sequencing of TCRbeta CDR3 regions. The table was pulled from immuneACCESS by TCRdb, which kept in-frame rearrangements only. Such tables lose some clones; where checked, under half of the loss comes from unresolved V genes, and the rest has no known cause. The sample records some 41,000 clones, around 87% of which are singletons. The top ten constitute roughly 3.9% of the sample. Recombination connected TRBV10-2 to TRBJ2-1; TRBD2 is possibly the D segment (5 matching bases). The specimen comprised CD4+ or CD8+ T cells sorted from blood, sampled in a trial of the OX40 agonist ivuxolimab. The sequence was obtained from an adult with an advanced solid tumor such as melanoma, head and neck, liver or kidney cancer. The nucleotides read TGCGCCAGCAGGGACCAGGAGCGGTCCAACAATGAGCAGTTCTTC. Its translation reads: CASRDQERSNNEQFF.